This paragraph reports one T cell receptor (beta chain). Its antigen remains unknown. The CDR3 consists of 13 residues. The V segment lost 5 bases and the J segment 4 bases; nucleotides outside the gene matches: 3. Per germline, CDR1 MGHDK and CDR2 SYGVNS. Sequencing was performed with immunoSEQ multiplex PCR; in TCRdb, only in-frame clones are kept and a portion is missing. The sample gives around 67,000 clones, about 88% of which show up once; about 1% is in the top ten. Systemic immunosuppression or a history of autoimmune disease excluded patients. With baseline, cycle 4 day 1, and cycle 7 day 1 as timepoints, blood was sampled. The sample is drawn from a study of OX40 agonist ivuxolimab in advanced cancers. Whole-study results and caveats: Within 6 weeks, CD4+ and CD8+ blood T cells expanded clonally at 0.1 to 3.0 mg/kg.

The J gene is TRBJ2-5, the V gene TRBV25-1; TRBD1 matches 8 bases. The clonotype was recovered from an adult with an advanced solid tumor such as melanoma, head and neck, liver or kidney cancer. This material consisted of CD4+ or CD8+ T cells sorted from blood, taken in a trial of the OX40 agonist ivuxolimab. In nucleotides, the CDR3 is TGTGCCAGCAGTCAGGGGGCAAGAGAGACCCAGTACTTC. Amino acids: CASSQGARETQYF.